This TCR beta chain was identified during a study of OX40 agonist ivuxolimab in advanced cancers. At the level of the study: Enrollees could have had prior anti-PD-1, anti-PD-L1 or anti-CTLA-4 therapy, which 35% to 40% had received. The study's findings and limits: Expanded clones tended on average to be more numerous among CD8+ T cells than CD4+.

On this clone: The antigen is not known.

TCRdb's copy holds only in-frame clones and misses some; the assay was immunoSEQ multiplex PCR. The profile shows 85,000 to 100,000 clones, more than 85% of them singletons. This CDR3 contains 15 residues. The V gene's germline CDR1 is LGHNA and CDR2 YNFKEQ. Trimming took 5 bases from V and 5 from J; bases not matched to a gene: 9. The sample in question was CD4+ or CD8+ T cells sorted from blood, obtained in a trial of the OX40 agonist ivuxolimab. J is TRBJ1-5 and V is TRBV4-2; TRBD1 matches 7 bases. This receptor was obtained from an adult with an advanced solid tumor such as melanoma, head and neck, liver or kidney cancer. The CDR3: CASSLRGGRDQPQHF. Written as DNA, the CDR3 is TGTGCCAGCAGCTTGAGAGGGGGCAGGGATCAGCCCCAGCATTTT.